This T cell receptor (beta chain) was captured by sequencing in a study of shared clonotypes between healthy human individuals (dated by TCRdb to 2019 to 2021). About the investigation overall: The cohort comprised a couple of women and a few men aged 18 to 49 years. Per donor, three plates each were used for CD4 naive and CD4 memory, two for CD8 naive, and one for CD8 memory. To estimate repertoire size and how much clonotypes are shared between individuals, the study performed deep sequencing of blood TCR repertoires from about 5 healthy adults. Libraries were prepared and TCR repertoires were sequenced by different laboratories using diverse techniques, in order to increase sequencing depth and limit assay-specific biases. Leukapheresis yielded between about 0.85 and 10 billion PBMCs per donor. What the work shows at the level of the full study, not this receptor alone: Approximately 5% of naive CD4, approximately 3.7% of naive CD8, approximately 2.2% of memory CD4, and 0.4% of memory CD8 clonotypes were shared across a handful of donors. Pairwise subsampling indicated that sequencing depth was expected to affect the degree of clonotype sharing among donors. Compared with non-shared clonotypes, the clonotypes found in all four sorted-subset donors had higher generation probabilities. The small number of donors limited the genetic and exposure-history diversity represented. Larger estimated clonotype richness was generally found for naive subsets than for memory subsets. Sampling was limited to blood, and TCR repertoires in tissue likely differ from TCR repertoires in blood. Even with the large sequencing depth, rarefaction of the sorted-subset datasets indicated that sequencing was incomplete.

Using the deep immunoSEQ assay, multiplex PCR amplified TCR CDR3 regions from genomic DNA. Extracted genomic DNA from each cell subset was distributed evenly across all wells of several immunoSEQ 96-well plates, and each plate was treated as a replicate. For sorted subsets, about 200 ng genomic DNA, equal to 25,000 to 35,000 T cell genomes, was loaded into each replicate PCR. The purified libraries were quantified using a Qubit 3.0 fluorometer, sized with a Bioanalyzer 2100, and then quantified again using the KAPA Library Quantification kit. Every immunoSEQ 96-well plate was sequenced on a separate single-read 150-cycle Illumina NextSeq 550 flow cell. The source study handled its data this way. Because the immunoSEQ output held only junctional sequences and lacked quality scores, the filtering could not match the filtering applied to full-length reads. Sequences were annotated with PyIR, a Python wrapper for IgBLAST v1.9, using IMGT germline references to assign V/J genes and CDR3. Reads were filtered out if the reads had weak V/J assignments (E-value above 1e-6), no CDR3, stop codons, out-of-frame junctions, or ambiguous translated residues. V3J clonotypes were defined as sequences sharing an identical inferred V gene, J gene, and CDR3 amino acid sequence. Percentage overlap between repertoires was calculated by dividing the number of shared unique clonotypes by the size of the smaller repertoire. RTK rarefaction, the Chao1 estimator, and Recon v2.1 estimates of unobserved clonotypes were used to assess repertoire richness. Generation probabilities were computed with OLGA for all TCRbeta clonotypes obtained by the gDNA method from several donors. Entries here come from immuneACCESS through TCRdb and include only in-frame sequences with V and J called. Some clones fail to appear in such tables; in the studies checked, an unresolved V gene covers under half of the shortfall, and the cause of the remainder is unknown. V, J and clone size are taken as reported in that table, and D and trimming were inferred from the DNA itself. Counted in this sample were approximately 810,000 clones; roughly 92% of them appeared once. Around 24% of the sample is taken by the ten largest.

About this clone itself: What this receptor recognizes is not known. No per-base quality is available; no much larger clone lies one base away.

The junction carries 18 bases between V and J, which are trimmed by 5 bases and 0 bases respectively. The CDR3 covers 17 residues, taking in both the cysteine and the phenylalanine. The entry retains the CDR3 DNA only, 51 bases that are in frame from base 1. CDR1 and CDR2 are drawn from the germline V gene (reference sequence): SSHAT, FNYEAQ. CD8 naive samples were CD45RO-negative cells positively selected for CCR7, giving a CD45RA+CCR7+ population that excluded TemRA cells. The donors were healthy, HIV-negative adults who had no recently reported acute infections or vaccinations. Every donor was a Caucasian adult living in Nashville, Tennessee, USA. Blood was collected by leukapheresis, and PBMCs were isolated by Ficoll-Histopaque density gradient centrifugation and then cryopreserved in liquid nitrogen vapor phase. Analytical flow cytometry was used to check the purity and quantity of each magnetically sorted T cell population. Genomic DNA was isolated from every sorted fraction and measured by UV absorbance on a Nanodrop 2000c.

The sequence links TRBV7-7 to TRBJ2-3; the D segment cannot be called with confidence. The sequenced material came from naive CD8+ T cells sorted from blood. The cell subset or site label, as the study defines it: CD45RA+CCR7+. This clonotype originated in a man aged 25-40 years in good health. The bases are TGTGCCAGCAGCCCCGGGCCTGGTACCCCTAGCACAGATACGCAGTATTTT. The encoded protein is CASSPGPGTPSTDTQYF.